The 26 T cell receptor beta chains below all came from one sample that was sequenced in a study of esophageal squamous cell carcinoma under preoperative chemotherapy. The time point denotes: before preoperative PTX-NDP chemotherapy. TCRdb reprocessed the PCR reads via MiXCR and lists one record per CDR3 protein. The sample lists about 15,000 distinct CDR3 sequences; roughly half were seen once. This specimen was acquired from a patient given preoperative chemotherapy. These TCRs come from a human donor with esophageal squamous cell carcinoma. The donor label of this sample is uncertain.

This clonotype was seen more than once but under ten times. This chain joins TRBV7-3 and TRBJ2-3; 7 nucleotides agree with TRBD1. There are 15 residues in the CDR3. The J segment lost 1 base and the V segment lost 6 bases, leaving 7 bases of the junction unmatched. CDR1 SGHTA and CDR2 FQGTGA come from the germline V gene. The CDR3 bases are TGTGCCAGCAGTTCACCCGGGACAGGCACAGATACGCAGTATTTT. Encoded protein: CASSSPGTGTDTQYF.

By sample share, this clonotype is medium-sized. The V call is TRBV7-9, the J call TRBJ2-3; D not certain. The CDR3 is made up of 12 amino acids. From germline, CDR1 is SEHNR and CDR2 FQNEAQ (reference sequence). Trimming took off 2 bases at V and 2 bases at J, with 2 bases between the two ends. CDR3 amino acids: CASSLFTDTQYF. Written as DNA, the CDR3 is TGTGCCAGCAGCTTATTCACAGATACGCAGTATTTT.

V usage is TRBV7-2 and J usage is TRBJ2-2, with D possibly being TRBD2 (5 bases). Matching the DNA end better, TRBJ2-3 makes the J call doubtful. Germline V lookup: CDR1 SGHTA, CDR2 FQGNSA. The CDR3 contains 14 residues. CDR3 region: CASSPQVRTGEQYF. DNA for the CDR3: TGTGCCAGCAGCCCGCAGGTGCGCACCGGGGAGCAGTATTTT.

Only a few counts were recorded for this clonotype. The chain carries TRBV27 and TRBJ1-6; 8 nucleotides line up with TRBD1. The V gene end was trimmed by 5 bases and the J gene end by 7 bases; junction bases not matched to a gene: 10. Germline assignment: CDR1 MNHEY and CDR2 SMNVEV (reference sequence). This CDR3 region has 16 residues. The CDR3 DNA sequence: TGTGCCAGCAGTATAGACAGGGGTGGGTTAAATTCACCCCTCCACTTT. Translated, it gives CASSIDRGGLNSPLHF.

As concerns this clonotype: One junction end does not reproduce the germline sequence, and a read error may be involved. This chain connects TRBV7-2 to TRBJ2-5; a possible D gene is TRBD2 (5 bases). Germline CDR1 is SGHTA and CDR2 is FQGNSA. There are 15 residues in the CDR3. The CDR3 sequence is CATSHGVRAKDTQYF. The CDR3 nucleotides are TGTGCCACCAGCCACGGGGTCCGAGCCAAAGACACCCAGTACTTC.

Details on this clonotype: A much larger clone differs from this one at a single base, so this may be a read error. This chain links TRBV7-8 with TRBJ2-1, with TRBD2 as a possible D gene (5 bases). The germline V gene has CDR1 SGHVS and CDR2 FQNEAQ. The ends were cut back, 5 bases at V and 13 bases at J, with 21 bases in the middle. The CDR3 sequence is 14 residues long. This chain's CDR3 is CASSHRTAGETQFF. For the CDR3, the DNA is TGTGCCAGCAGCCATAGGACTGCAGGAGAGACCCAGTTCTTC. Supplemented by reference TRBV7-8 and TRBJ2-1, the full variable domain reads GAGVSQSPRYKVAKRGQDVALRCDPISGHVSLFWYQQALGQGPEFLTYFQNEAQLDKSGLPSDRFFAERPEGSVSTLKIQRTQQEDSAVYLCASSHRTAGETQFFGPGTRLTVL.

The gene calls are TRBV7-2 and TRBJ2-5, with D perhaps TRBD2 (5 bases). Germline CDR1 SGHTA, CDR2 FQGNSA. V lost 1 base and J 0 bases, leaving 9 bases between the germline ends. This CDR3 has 15 amino acids. The CDR3 DNA is TGTGCCAGCAGCTTAGGTTCGGGGAACCAAGAGACCCAGTACTTC. Protein sequence: CASSLGSGNQETQYF.

In its sample, this clonotype was seen a few times. The chain links TRBV7-9 to TRBJ2-7; no reliable D call. This CDR3 region has 11 residues. Germline lookup yields CDR1 SEHNR and CDR2 FQNEAQ (reference sequence). With 1 base removed from V and 5 bases from J, the gap between germline ends came to 3 bases. This CDR3 is CASSLVNEQYF. Written as DNA, the CDR3 is TGTGCCAGCAGCTTAGTTAACGAGCAGTACTTC.

Here the CDR3 DNA reads TGTGCCAGCAGTGAGAAGGGCCAGGGGGACACCGGGGAGCTGTTTTTT. It codes for CASSEKGQGDTGELFF. The genes are TRBV6-4 and TRBJ2-2, with 7 bases matching TRBD1. Germline CDR1 and CDR2: MRHNA and SNTAGT. The V gene end was trimmed by 3 bases and the J gene end by 3 bases; junction bases not matched to a gene: 7. CDR3 size: 16 residues.

In regard to this clonotype: One end of the junction is discordant with germline, which a read error may explain. V and J are TRBV12-3 or TRBV12-4 and TRBJ2-5; 8 nucleotides match TRBD2. This CDR3 is 14 amino acids long. CDR3 sequence reads: CAGSGGGVEDTQYF. The DNA for the CDR3 is TGTGCGGGCAGCGGGGGCGGGGTCGAAGATACCCAGTACTTC.

Many counts were recorded for this clonotype. The V gene is TRBV7-2, the J gene TRBJ2-7; 7 bases match TRBD2. Per the germline V gene, CDR1 is SGHTA and CDR2 is FQGNSA. The CDR3 is made up of 16 amino acids. J lost 2 bases, V lost 1 base, and 8 bases had no gene match. The CDR3 DNA reads TGTGCCAGCAGCTTAGGGGGAACAAGCGGGGCCTACGAGCAGTACTTC. It yields the protein CASSLGGTSGAYEQYF.

Many counts were recorded for this clonotype. V usage is TRBV7-3 and J usage is TRBJ1-1; a weak D match, TRBD1 (5 bases). Germline loops: CDR1 SGHTA, CDR2 FQGTGA. V was trimmed by 2 bases and J by 1 base, leaving 8 bases between them. This CDR3 is built from 14 residues. The CDR3: CASSLAGQNTEAFF. DNA of the CDR3: TGTGCCAGCAGCTTAGCAGGACAGAACACTGAAGCTTTCTTT.

The chain uses TRBV7-2 and TRBJ2-4; D call uncertain. The CDR3 extends over 15 amino acids. Germline lookup yields CDR1 SGHTA and CDR2 FQGNSA. V was pared by 8 bases and J by 13 bases, with 27 bases between. The CDR3 DNA reads TGTGCCAGCGGCCAGGACGGCCTAGACAAAAAGATCCAGTACTTC. Residues: CASGQDGLDKKIQYF.

This clonotype occurred a few times. The V call is TRBV7-2, the J call TRBJ2-1; 11 positions match TRBD2. Matching the DNA end better, TRBJ2-7 makes the J call doubtful. Germline loops: CDR1 SGHTA, CDR2 FQGNSA. The CDR3 contains 13 residues. The CDR3 loop reads CASSSGTSGEQYF. The DNA of the CDR3 is TGTGCCAGCAGCTCGGGGACTAGCGGAGAGCAGTACTTC.

This clonotype turned up a few times. This sequence joins TRBV24-1 and TRBJ2-4; D gene ambiguous. The germline CDR1 and CDR2 sequences are KGHDR and SFDVKD. V was cut by 0 bases and J by 8 bases, with 1 base left in between. The CDR3 is made up of 11 amino acids. This CDR3 reads CATSDLDIQYF. CDR3 in DNA: TGTGCCACCAGTGATTTGGACATTCAGTACTTC.

This clonotype was recorded only once. One base away lies a much larger clone, so this may be a sequencing read error. This chain joins TRBV7-2 and TRBJ2-1; D possibly corresponds to TRBD2 (6 bases). The ends were cut back, 4 bases at V and 13 bases at J, with 23 bases in the middle. This CDR3 has 15 amino acids. Per germline, CDR1 SGHTA and CDR2 FQGNSA. For the CDR3, the DNA is TGTGCCAGCAGCTACCCCGCGGGATTGTGGGAGACCCAGTTCTTC. Translation: CASSYPAGLWETQFF.

The J gene is TRBJ2-1, the V gene TRBV10-3; 11 bases line up with TRBD2. Germline trimming cut 11 bases from V and 7 bases from J; bases unmatched to any gene: 7. The germline V gene encodes CDR1 ENHRY and CDR2 SYGVKD. CDR3 length: 13 amino acids. The CDR3 region is CAALAGVENEQFF. Here the CDR3 DNA reads TGTGCCGCACTAGCGGGAGTGGAAAATGAGCAGTTCTTC.

V usage is TRBV7-2 and J usage is TRBJ2-5; D is unresolved. The CDR3 has 13 residues. V was clipped by 5 bases and J by 5 bases, with 12 bases between them. CDR1 and CDR2 (germline): SGHTA, FQGNSA. CDR3 protein: CASSPTWVETQYF. CDR3 DNA sequence: TGTGCCAGCAGCCCGACCTGGGTGGAGACCCAGTACTTC.

This clonotype was detected only a few times. V and J are TRBV5-4 and TRBJ2-7; D is possibly TRBD1 or TRBD2 (6 bases each). The V gene's germline CDR1 is SGHNT and CDR2 YYREEE (reference sequence). The CDR3 runs 13 residues. V was clipped by 4 bases and J by 4 bases, with 12 bases between them. DNA of the CDR3: TGTGCCAGCAGCCCCCCGGGGGCATACGAGCAGTACTTC. Residues: CASSPPGAYEQYF.

This chain uses TRBV6-1 with TRBJ2-7, with D possibly TRBD1 on 6 matching bases. Germline V lookup: CDR1 MNHNS, CDR2 SASEGT. With 6 bases removed from V and 0 bases from J, the gap between germline ends came to 9 bases. CDR3 length equals 13 residues. CDR3 region: CASRDRASYEQYF. Here the CDR3 DNA reads TGTGCCAGCAGGGACAGAGCCTCCTACGAGCAGTACTTC.

Turning to this clonotype: Likely a read error: the CDR3 ends without its conserved phenylalanine or tryptophan. The DNA is omitted, as the CDR3 cannot be located on it reliably, and the CDR3 follows TCRdb's listing. The J gene is TRBJ2-5, the V gene TRBV6-5; the listed D gene, TRBD1, was not tested against the DNA. In germline, CDR1 is MNHEY, CDR2 SVGAGI. Counting both end residues, the CDR3 totals 17 amino acids. CDR3 sequence reads: CAGSSPGGGVGQTTQFS.

As to this clonotype: One end of the junction does not line up with germline, which may come from a read error. This sequence joins TRBV7-2 and TRBJ2-3, with D maybe TRBD2 (6 bases). This CDR3 spans 16 amino acids. The germline gives CDR1 SGHTA, CDR2 FQGNSA. DNA for the CDR3: TGTGCCAGCAGTGGACCTGGGTGGCTAGCGCGAGTAGCGCAGTATTTC. Translating it yields CASSGPGWLARVAQYF.

The J gene is TRBJ2-1, the V gene TRBV10-2; D gene uncertain. The DNA matches TRBJ2-7 better at its end, which makes the J call doubtful. CDR3 length: 14 residues. Germline lookup yields CDR1 WSHSY and CDR2 SAAADI. CDR3 sequence: CASRAQTAPYEQYF. The CDR3 DNA reads TGCGCCAGCAGGGCACAAACAGCCCCCTACGAGCAGTACTTC.

This rearrangement joins TRBV7-2 to TRBJ2-5; a possible D gene is TRBD1 (6 bases). V was cut by 1 base and J by 3 bases, with 15 bases left in between. The V gene's germline CDR1 is SGHTA and CDR2 FQGNSA. The CDR3 contains 16 residues. The CDR3 sequence is CASSLGPGDDKETQYF. CDR3 DNA sequence: TGTGCCAGCAGCTTAGGTCCAGGGGATGACAAAGAGACCCAGTACTTC.

By its share, this clonotype is large. The V and J genes are TRBV7-2 and TRBJ2-5, with 8 bases aligning to TRBD2. Looked up from germline, CDR1 is SGHTA and CDR2 is FQGNSA. Losses at the gene ends were 4 bases for V and 10 bases for J; bases not matched to a gene: 5. The CDR3 has 12 amino acids. The chain's CDR3 is CASSYSSGNQYF. CDR3 bases: TGTGCCAGCAGCTACAGTAGCGGGAACCAGTACTTC.

V is TRBV7-8 and J is TRBJ2-3; 10 bases line up with TRBD2. Germline CDR1 is SGHVS and CDR2 is FQNEAQ. The CDR3 runs 14 residues. V lost 5 bases and J lost 7; bases outside the gene matches: 6. CDR3 DNA: TGTGCCAGCAGCCCCGGGACTAGCGTTTATACGCAGTATTTT. Protein: CASSPGTSVYTQYF.